A selection of T cell receptor beta chains follows, all from one sample in a study of cytomegalovirus exposure and HLA in healthy donors. Here immunoSEQ multiplex PCR was the method, and the copy in TCRdb shows in-frame clones only, minus some. The sample holds some 190,000 clones, under 85% seen once. The sequencing input was PBMCs. The source is a woman under 30 in good health and CMV-seronegative. CDR3s include the opening cysteine and the closing phenylalanine or tryptophan. A D gene is named only where the DNA matches it firmly.

>-|TRBV28
CASSSPTGQETQYF
>-|TRBV28
CASSRTANYEQYF
>-|TRBV10-3
CAISEGAEQPQHF
>-|TRBV5-4
CASSLDSSPSTDTQYF
>TRBD2|TRBV4-3
CASSQEGGSSYNEQFF
>TRBD1|TRBV5-1
CASSLRDSLTDTQYF
>-|TRBV4-2
CASSQRRSEAFF
>TRBD2|TRBV5-4
CASSLGGLADEAQYF
>TRBD2|TRBV5-4
CASSLNVAGGKNIQYF
>-|TRBV7-2
CASSLFAARASYRNEQFF
>-|TRBV6-5
CASRRTAMNTEAFF
>TRBD1|TRBV2
CATGPGTGGYSPLHF
>-|TRBV5-1
CASSQPELGSGTEAFF
>-|TRBV7-9
CASSLGDSPLHF
>-|TRBV27
CASRGPGGNQPQHF
>-|TRBV11-1
CASSFMESHTGELFF
>-|TRBV9
CASSETWGQLQYF
>-|TRBV19
CASSISGGNYEQYF
>-|TRBV5-4
CASSRPGHKVNTGELFF
>TRBD1|TRBV4-3
CASSLKGQRNTEAFF
>-|TRBV7-9
CASSLAPLNEKLFF
>-|TRBV7-2
CASSLGRGTDTQYF
>-|TRBV7-3
CASKLGANTEAFF
>-|TRBV18
CASSPSAGQPQHF
>-|TRBV5-6
CASSLVGALEKLFF
>TRBD1|TRBV6-6
CANGQGYEQYF
>TRBD2|TRBV19
CASSMPGGPNEQYF
>TRBD1|TRBV5-6
CASSLGQGEYF
>TRBD1|TRBV7-9
CASSFRKLGQGDYEQYF
>TRBD1|TRBV12-5
CASGTGSRQETQYF
>-|TRBV7-8
CASSLLSRYQPQHF
>TRBD2|TRBV19
CASSIGGSYEQYF
>TRBD2|TRBV5-1
CASSLGGTSGSYEQYF
>-|TRBV14
CASSPLGSLSQGRTEAFF
>-|TRBV10-3
CAISVQVASPLHF
>TRBD2|TRBV11-3
CASSTTSGSYEQYF
>TRBD1|TRBV6-5
CASSYTGANTEAFF